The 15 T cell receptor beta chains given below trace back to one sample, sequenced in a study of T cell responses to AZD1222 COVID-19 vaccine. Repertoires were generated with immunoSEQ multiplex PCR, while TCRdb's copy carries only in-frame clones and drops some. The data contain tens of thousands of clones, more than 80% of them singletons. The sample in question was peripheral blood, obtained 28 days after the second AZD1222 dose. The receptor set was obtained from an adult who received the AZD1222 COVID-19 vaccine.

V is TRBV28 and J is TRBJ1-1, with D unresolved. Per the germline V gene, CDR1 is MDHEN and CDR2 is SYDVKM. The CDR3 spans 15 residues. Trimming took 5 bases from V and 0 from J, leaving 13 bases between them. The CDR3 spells CASSPPFEMNTEAFF. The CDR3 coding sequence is TGTGCCAGCAGTCCCCCGTTTGAGATGAACACTGAAGCTTTCTTT.

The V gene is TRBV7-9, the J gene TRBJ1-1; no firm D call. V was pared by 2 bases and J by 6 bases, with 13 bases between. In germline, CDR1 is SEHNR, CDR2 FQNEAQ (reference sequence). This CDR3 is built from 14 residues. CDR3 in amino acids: CASSLPAPGSEAFF. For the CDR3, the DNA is TGTGCCAGCAGCTTACCCGCCCCGGGTTCTGAAGCTTTCTTT.

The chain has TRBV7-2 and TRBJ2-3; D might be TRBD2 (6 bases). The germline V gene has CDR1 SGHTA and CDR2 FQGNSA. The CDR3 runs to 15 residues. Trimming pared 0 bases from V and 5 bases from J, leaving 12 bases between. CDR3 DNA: TGTGCCAGCAGCTTAGCGGTGGGAGGTTTAGATACGCAGTATTTT. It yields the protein CASSLAVGGLDTQYF.

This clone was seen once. CDR3 nucleotides: TGTGCCAGCAGCGTAGGAGGGGGGGCCTATACCAATGAGCAGTTCTTC. The encoded protein is CASSVGGGAYTNEQFF. The rearrangement uses TRBV9 and TRBJ2-1; the D gene is possibly TRBD2 (7 bases). V was clipped by 0 bases and J by 6 bases, with 16 bases between them. The length of the CDR3 is 16 residues. CDR1 and CDR2 from the germline V gene are SGDLS and YYNGEE.

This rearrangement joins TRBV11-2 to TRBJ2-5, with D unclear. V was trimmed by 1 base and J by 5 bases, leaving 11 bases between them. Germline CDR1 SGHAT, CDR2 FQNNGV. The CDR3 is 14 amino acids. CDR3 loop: CASSLGTTPETQYF. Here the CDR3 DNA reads TGTGCCAGCAGCTTAGGAACGACCCCTGAGACCCAGTACTTC.

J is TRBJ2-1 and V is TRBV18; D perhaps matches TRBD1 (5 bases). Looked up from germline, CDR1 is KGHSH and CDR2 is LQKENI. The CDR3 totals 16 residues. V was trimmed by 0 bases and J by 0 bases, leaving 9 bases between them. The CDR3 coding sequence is TGTGCCAGCTCACCACCCGGCAGGGACTCCTACAATGAGCAGTTCTTC. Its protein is CASSPPGRDSYNEQFF. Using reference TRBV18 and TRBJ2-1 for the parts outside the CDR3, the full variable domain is NAGVMQNPRHLVRRRGQEARLRCSPMKGHSHVYWYRQLPEEGLKFMVYLQKENIIDESGMPKERFSAEFPKEGPSILRIQQVVRGDSAAYFCASSPPGRDSYNEQFFGPGTRLTVL.

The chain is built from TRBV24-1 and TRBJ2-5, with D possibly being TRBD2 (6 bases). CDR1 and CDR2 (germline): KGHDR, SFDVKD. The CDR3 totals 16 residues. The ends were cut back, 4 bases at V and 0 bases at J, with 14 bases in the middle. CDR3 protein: CATSDDIADHQETQYF. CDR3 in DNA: TGTGCCACCAGTGACGATATAGCGGACCACCAAGAGACCCAGTACTTC.

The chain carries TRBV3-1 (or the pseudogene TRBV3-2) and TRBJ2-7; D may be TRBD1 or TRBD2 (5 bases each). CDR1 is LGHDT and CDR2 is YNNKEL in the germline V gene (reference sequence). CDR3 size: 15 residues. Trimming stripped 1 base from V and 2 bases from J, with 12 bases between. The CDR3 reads CASSQAIGATYEQYF. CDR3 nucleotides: TGTGCCAGCAGCCAAGCAATCGGGGCAACCTACGAGCAGTACTTC.

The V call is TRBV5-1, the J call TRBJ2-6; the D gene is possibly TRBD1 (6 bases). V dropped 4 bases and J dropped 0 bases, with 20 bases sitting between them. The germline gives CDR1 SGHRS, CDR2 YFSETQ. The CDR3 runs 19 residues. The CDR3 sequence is CASSPIGTHQSSGANVLTF. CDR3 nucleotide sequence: TGCGCCAGCAGCCCAATCGGGACACACCAGAGCTCTGGGGCCAACGTCCTGACTTTC.

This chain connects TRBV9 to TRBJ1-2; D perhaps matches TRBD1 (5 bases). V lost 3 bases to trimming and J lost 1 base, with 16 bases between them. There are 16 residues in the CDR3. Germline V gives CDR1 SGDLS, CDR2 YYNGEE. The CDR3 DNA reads TGTGCCAGCAGCGATAGTGGAGTGGGGGGTAACTATGGCTACACCTTC. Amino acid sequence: CASSDSGVGGNYGYTF.

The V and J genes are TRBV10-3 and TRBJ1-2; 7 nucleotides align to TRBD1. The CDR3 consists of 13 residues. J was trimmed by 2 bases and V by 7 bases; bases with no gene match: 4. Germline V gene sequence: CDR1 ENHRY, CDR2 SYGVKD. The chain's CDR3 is CAINKQGNYGYTF. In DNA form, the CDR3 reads TGTGCCATCAATAAACAGGGGAACTATGGCTACACCTTC.

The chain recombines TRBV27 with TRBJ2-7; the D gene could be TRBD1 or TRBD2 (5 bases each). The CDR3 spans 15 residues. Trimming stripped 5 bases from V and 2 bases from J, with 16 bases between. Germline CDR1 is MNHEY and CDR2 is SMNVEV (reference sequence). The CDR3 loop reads CASSRVRDQPYEQYF. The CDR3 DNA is TGTGCCAGCAGTCGAGTCCGGGACCAACCCTACGAGCAGTACTTC.

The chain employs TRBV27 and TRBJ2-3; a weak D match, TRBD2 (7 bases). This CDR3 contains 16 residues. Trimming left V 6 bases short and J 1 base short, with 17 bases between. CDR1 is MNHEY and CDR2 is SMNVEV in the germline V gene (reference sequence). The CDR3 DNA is TGTGCCAGCAGATGGGGGGGGGCGAGCGGCACAGATACGCAGTATTTT. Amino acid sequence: CASRWGGASGTDTQYF.

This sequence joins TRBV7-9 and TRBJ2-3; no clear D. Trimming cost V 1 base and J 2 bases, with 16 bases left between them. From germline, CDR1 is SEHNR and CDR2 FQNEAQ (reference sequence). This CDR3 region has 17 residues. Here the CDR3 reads CASSLVWHRGVTDTQYF. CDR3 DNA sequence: TGTGCCAGCAGCTTAGTATGGCACCGTGGGGTCACAGATACGCAGTATTTT. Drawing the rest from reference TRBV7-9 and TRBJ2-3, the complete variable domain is DTGVSQNPRHKITKRGQNVTFRCDPISEHNRLYWYRQTLGQGPEFLTYFQNEAQLEKSRLLSDRFSAERPKGSFSTLEIQRTEQGDSAMYLCASSLVWHRGVTDTQYFGPGTRLTVL.

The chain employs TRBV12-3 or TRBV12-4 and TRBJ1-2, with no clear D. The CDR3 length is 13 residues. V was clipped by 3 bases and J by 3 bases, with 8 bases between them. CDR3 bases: TGTGCCAGCAGTTTTGGGCGGGACTATGGCTACACCTTC. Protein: CASSFGRDYGYTF.